This paragraph covers one T cell receptor beta chain sequence. This entry is derived from a study of blood T cell repertoires in COVID-19. In the study overall: The study drew acute and convalescent COVID-19 samples from the United States, Italy and Spain.

Profiling relied on immunoSEQ multiplex PCR, and the TCRdb table lists in-frame clones only, not all of them. The sample lists roughly 290,000 clones, approximately 85% seen once, with roughly 2.2% in the top ten. Germline V gene lookup returns CDR1 SGDLS and CDR2 YYNGEE. This CDR3 has 16 amino acids. V shed 2 bases and J 6 bases; nucleotides not matched to a gene: 7. The sequence was obtained from a man younger than 45 who had recovered from COVID-19. Source material: PBMCs or T cells enriched from blood (not recorded which). J is TRBJ1-6 and V is TRBV9, with TRBD1 identical over 8 bases. The CDR3 loop is CASSVSSGQGNSPLHF. Written as DNA, the CDR3 is TGTGCCAGCAGCGTTTCCTCAGGACAGGGTAATTCACCCCTCCACTTT.